This TCR beta chain was obtained from a study of cytomegalovirus exposure and HLA in healthy donors. The CDR3 runs 14 residues. With 4 bases clipped from V and 5 bases from J, the junction kept 5 bases outside the gene matches. Germline V gene lookup returns CDR1 SNHLY and CDR2 FYNNEI. The PCR made use of 60 Vbeta and 13 Jbeta primers. The data were produced by immunoSEQ multiplex PCR, yet TCRdb's version contains in-frame clones alone and is incomplete. The sample comprises some 200,000 clones, more than 65% of which are singletons, and approximately 1.5% rests with the top ten. Whole-study results and caveats: Most observed TCR sequences were rare, whereas some public TCRs were detected in many donors.

As regards this clone: Its antigen is not known.

Sequenced material: PBMCs. The rearrangement links TRBV2 to TRBJ2-5; TRBD1 agrees at 9 bases. The receptor comes from a girl aged 5 to 17 in good health and CMV-seropositive. Here the CDR3 DNA reads TGTGCCAGCAGTGTAGGACAGGGGACGGAGACCCAGTACTTC. This sequence encodes CASSVGQGTETQYF.